A selection of T cell receptor beta chains follows, all from one sample in a study of cytotoxic CD8 clonotypes in ibrutinib-treated CLL. Sequenced by immunoSEQ multiplex PCR; TCRdb stores in-frame clones only, minus some. The repertoire holds around 97,000 clones, with around 73% as singletons. The sample in question was PBMCs, obtained after 12 months of ibrutinib treatment. Receptors were obtained from a human donor with chronic lymphocytic leukemia. CDR3s include the opening cysteine and the closing phenylalanine or tryptophan. D genes are given only for firm matches. The size field is filled for only some rows; it gives once, few, many or a size class.

V,J,D,size,CDR3,DNA
TRBV6-5,TRBJ1-2,.,once,CASSSNDKYYGYTF,TGTGCCAGCAGTTCCAATGACAAGTACTATGGCTACACCTTC
TRBV28,TRBJ2-7,.,.,CASSAGGLDEQYF,TGTGCCAGCAGTGCCGGAGGTCTGGACGAGCAGTACTTC
TRBV6-6,TRBJ2-1,TRBD1,.,CASSYGQGYNEQFF,TGTGCCAGCAGTTACGGACAGGGATACAATGAGCAGTTCTTC
TRBV7-9,TRBJ1-1,TRBD1,few,CASSPRDSDTEAFF,TGTGCCAGCAGCCCGCGGGACAGCGACACTGAAGCTTTCTTT
TRBV18,TRBJ1-5,.,.,CASSLGGAYQPQHF,TGTGCCAGCTCACTTGGGGGCGCCTATCAGCCCCAGCATTTT
TRBV7-3,TRBJ2-1,.,.,CASSPGQGPYNEQFF,TGTGCCAGCAGCCCGGGGCAGGGGCCCTACAATGAGCAGTTCTTC
TRBV29-1,TRBJ1-1,.,.,CSVVSQGRVLGTEAFF,TGCAGCGTTGTATCTCAGGGGCGAGTACTGGGCACTGAAGCTTTCTTT
TRBV2,TRBJ2-1,.,once,CASSEIRTVNEQFF,TGTGCCAGCAGTGAAATACGGACAGTTAATGAGCAGTTCTTC
TRBV2,TRBJ2-4,.,.,CASSVGEVAIQYF,TGTGCCAGCAGTGTAGGGGAGGTGGCCATTCAGTACTTC
TRBV14,TRBJ1-2,.,few,CASSPGGQGYGYTF,TGTGCCAGCAGCCCAGGAGGCCAGGGCTATGGCTACACCTTC
TRBV25-1,TRBJ1-5,TRBD1,.,CASLGQGWNQPQHF,TGTGCCAGCCTTGGACAGGGTTGGAATCAGCCCCAGCATTTT
TRBV7-9,TRBJ2-7,.,.,CASSPGTNWIYEQYF,TGTGCCAGCAGCCCGGGGACAAATTGGATCTACGAGCAGTACTTC
TRBV19,TRBJ1-3,.,.,CASSPAYSGNTIYF,TGTGCCAGTAGTCCCGCCTACTCTGGAAACACCATATATTTT
TRBV5-1,TRBJ2-7,.,.,CASSTGGSYEQYF,TGCGCCAGCAGCACAGGTGGGTCCTACGAGCAGTACTTC
TRBV6-1,TRBJ2-5,.,.,CASSDLARETQYF,TGTGCCAGCAGTGACCTAGCACGGGAGACCCAGTACTTC
TRBV2,TRBJ2-3,TRBD2,.,CASRPGLGADTQYF,TGTGCCAGCAGACCGGGACTAGGCGCTGATACGCAGTATTTT
TRBV19,TRBJ2-1,.,.,CASSIPAQGQFF,TGTGCCAGTAGTATTCCGGCCCAAGGGCAGTTCTTC
TRBV5-4,TRBJ2-7,TRBD2,few,CASSSKRGANYEQYF,TGTGCCAGCAGCTCGAAGCGGGGGGCCAACTACGAGCAGTACTTC
TRBV30,TRBJ2-7,TRBD1,.,CAWSVDRTGVSYEQYF,TGTGCCTGGAGTGTAGATAGGACAGGGGTCTCCTACGAGCAGTACTTC
TRBV11-2,TRBJ2-3,.,.,CASNQRGGTDTQYF,TGTGCCAGCAACCAGAGGGGGGGCACAGATACGCAGTATTTT
TRBV5-6,TRBJ2-7,.,.,CASSLGHYYEQYF,TGTGCCAGCAGCTTAGGACACTACTACGAGCAGTACTTC
TRBV13,TRBJ1-1,.,.,CASSPYLPGGPNTEAFF,TGTGCCAGCAGCCCTTACTTGCCTGGGGGGCCGAACACTGAAGCTTTCTTT
TRBV7-9,TRBJ2-1,TRBD1,.,CASSRGTGAYNEQFF,TGTGCCAGCAGCCGAGGGACAGGGGCTTACAATGAGCAGTTCTTC
TRBV7-6,TRBJ2-1,.,.,CASRGASNEQFF,TGTGCCAGCAGGGGGGCCTCCAATGAGCAGTTCTTC
TRBV13,TRBJ2-5,TRBD1,.,CASSRQGMAQYF,TGTGCCAGCAGCCGACAGGGAATGGCCCAGTACTTC
TRBV27,TRBJ1-2,.,.,CASSKTGSNYGYTF,TGTGCCAGCAGTAAGACAGGTTCCAACTATGGCTACACCTTC
TRBV2,TRBJ1-5,.,.,CASSENSNQPQHF,TGTGCCAGCAGTGAAAATAGCAATCAGCCCCAGCATTTT
TRBV10-3,TRBJ1-3,TRBD1,.,CAISESTGQVSGNTIYF,TGTGCCATCAGTGAGTCGACGGGACAGGTCTCTGGAAACACCATATATTTT
TRBV28,TRBJ1-1,.,once,CASSQTKRKNTEAFF,TGTGCCAGCAGCCAAACTAAGCGGAAAAACACTGAAGCTTTCTTT
TRBV11-3,TRBJ2-7,TRBD1,.,CASSPGQGAYEQYF,TGTGCCAGCAGCCCCGGACAGGGGGCCTACGAGCAGTACTTC
TRBV2,TRBJ2-5,TRBD2,.,CATGGSGGYQETQYF,TGTGCCACCGGGGGATCGGGGGGGTACCAAGAGACCCAGTACTTC
TRBV7-3,TRBJ2-7,TRBD1,once,CASSLSGQGEEQYF,TGTGCCAGCAGCTTATCGGGACAGGGTGAAGAGCAGTACTTC
TRBV29-1,TRBJ1-1,.,.,CSGTANTEAFF,TGCAGCGGGACAGCGAACACTGAAGCTTTCTTT
TRBV18,TRBJ1-5,.,few,CASSSGPREPQHF,TGTGCCAGCTCCTCGGGCCCCCGGGAGCCCCAGCATTTT
TRBV11-1,TRBJ1-2,TRBD1,once,CASSAKGTVTNYGYTF,TGTGCCAGCAGCGCAAAAGGGACAGTAACTAACTATGGCTACACCTTC
TRBV5-4,TRBJ1-1,.,.,CASSSGESRNLFEAFF,TGTGCCAGCAGTTCCGGGGAGTCCAGGAACCTGTTTGAAGCTTTCTTT
TRBV29-1,TRBJ1-1,.,.,CSTGGVNPEAFF,TGCAGCACTGGGGGGGTTAACCCTGAAGCTTTCTTT